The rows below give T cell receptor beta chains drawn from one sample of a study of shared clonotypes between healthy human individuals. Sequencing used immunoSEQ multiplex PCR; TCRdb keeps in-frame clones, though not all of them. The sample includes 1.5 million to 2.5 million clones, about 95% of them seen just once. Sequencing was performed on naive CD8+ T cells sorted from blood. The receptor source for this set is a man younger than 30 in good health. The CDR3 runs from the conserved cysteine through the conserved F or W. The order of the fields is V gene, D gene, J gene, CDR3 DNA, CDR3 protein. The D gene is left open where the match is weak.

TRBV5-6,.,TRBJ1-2,TGTGCCAGCAGCACATCCGGGACATCCATATATGGCTACACCTTC,CASSTSGTSIYGYTF
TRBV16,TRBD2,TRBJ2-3,TGTGCCAGCAGCCAGGTGACTAGCGGGAGTGCAGATACGCAGTATTTT,CASSQVTSGSADTQYF
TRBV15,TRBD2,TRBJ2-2,TGTGCCACCAGCAGAGGGGTAGCGGGGGGAGTCGGGGAGCTGTTTTTT,CATSRGVAGGVGELFF
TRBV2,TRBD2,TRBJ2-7,TGTGCCAGCAGTTCTTCCGGGACTAGAGATTTTGAGCAGTACTTC,CASSSSGTRDFEQYF
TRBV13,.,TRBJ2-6,TGTGCCAGCAGCTTAGGGGGTGTAGGCCCCTCTGGGGCCAACGTCCTGACTTTC,CASSLGGVGPSGANVLTF
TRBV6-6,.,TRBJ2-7,TGTGCCAGCAGCGACAGCTACGAGCAGTACTTC,CASSDSYEQYF
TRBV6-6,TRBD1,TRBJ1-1,TGTGCCAGCAGTTGGACAGGTTTGAACACTGAAGCTTTCTTT,CASSWTGLNTEAFF
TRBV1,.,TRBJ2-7,TGCACCAGCAGCCAAGATAGTGGGACTGTGGGGGGCGAGCAGTACTTC,CTSSQDSGTVGGEQYF
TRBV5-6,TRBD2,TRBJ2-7,TGTGCCAGCAGCTCGACTAGCGGGAGCTCCTACGAGCAGTACTTC,CASSSTSGSSYEQYF
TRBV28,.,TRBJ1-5,TGTGCCAGCAGTTTTCGCCTATATAGCAATCAGCCCCAGCATTTT,CASSFRLYSNQPQHF
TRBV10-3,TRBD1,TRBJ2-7,TGTGCCATCAGGGACAGGGTCGGGTACGAGCAGTACTTC,CAIRDRVGYEQYF
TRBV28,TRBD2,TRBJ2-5,TGTGCCAGCAGTTTTGCCCTAGCGGGGGGCTTCATGGAGACCCAGTACTTC,CASSFALAGGFMETQYF
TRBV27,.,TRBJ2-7,TGTGCCAGCAGCATAACGGGCCTAAATGACTACGAGCAGTACTTC,CASSITGLNDYEQYF
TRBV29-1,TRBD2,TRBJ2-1,TGCAGCGGTATCGGACTAGCGGGGCTTCGAAGCAATGAGCAGTTCTTC,CSGIGLAGLRSNEQFF
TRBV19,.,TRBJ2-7,TGTGCCAGTAGGGTGACTTTGAGCTCCTACGAGCAGTACTTC,CASRVTLSSYEQYF
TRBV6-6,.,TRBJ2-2,TGTGCCAGCAGCCTTATCAGTTCCGGGGAGCTGTTTTTT,CASSLISSGELFF
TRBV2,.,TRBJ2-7,TGTGCCAGCGCGGAAGCAGGGAGGCACGAGCAGTACTTC,CASAEAGRHEQYF
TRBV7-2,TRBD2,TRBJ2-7,TGTGCCAGCAGCTTAGACCCTGGCGGGAGCTACGAGCAGTACTTC,CASSLDPGGSYEQYF